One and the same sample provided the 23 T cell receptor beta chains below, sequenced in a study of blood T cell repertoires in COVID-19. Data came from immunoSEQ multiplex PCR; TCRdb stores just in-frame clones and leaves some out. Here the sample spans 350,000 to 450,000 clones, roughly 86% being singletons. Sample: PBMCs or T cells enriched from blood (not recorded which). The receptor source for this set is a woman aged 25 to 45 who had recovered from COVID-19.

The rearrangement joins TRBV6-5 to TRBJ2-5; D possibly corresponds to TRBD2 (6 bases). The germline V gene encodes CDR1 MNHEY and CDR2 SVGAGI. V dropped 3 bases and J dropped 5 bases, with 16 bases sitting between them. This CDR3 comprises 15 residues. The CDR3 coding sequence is TGTGCCAGCAGTTATAACGGGGGTTTGGGCGAGACCCAGTACTTC. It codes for CASSYNGGLGETQYF.

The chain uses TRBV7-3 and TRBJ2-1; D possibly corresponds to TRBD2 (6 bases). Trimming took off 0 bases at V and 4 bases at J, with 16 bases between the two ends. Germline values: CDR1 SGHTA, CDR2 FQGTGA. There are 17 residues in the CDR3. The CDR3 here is CASSLTTSGLPYNEQFF. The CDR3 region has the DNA TGTGCCAGCAGCTTAACAACGAGCGGGTTACCTTACAATGAGCAGTTCTTC. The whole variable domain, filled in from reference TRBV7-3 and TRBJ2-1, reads GAGVSQTPSNKVTEKGKYVELRCDPISGHTALYWYRQSLGQGPEFLIYFQGTGAADDSGLPNDRFFAVRPEGSVSTLKIQRTERGDSAVYLCASSLTTSGLPYNEQFFGPGTRLTVL.

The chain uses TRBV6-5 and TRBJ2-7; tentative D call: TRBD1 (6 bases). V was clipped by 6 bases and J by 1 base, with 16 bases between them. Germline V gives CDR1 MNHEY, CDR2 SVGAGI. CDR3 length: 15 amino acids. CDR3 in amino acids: CASRIRTEPSYEQYF. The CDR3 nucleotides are TGTGCCAGCAGAATCAGGACAGAGCCATCCTACGAGCAGTACTTC.

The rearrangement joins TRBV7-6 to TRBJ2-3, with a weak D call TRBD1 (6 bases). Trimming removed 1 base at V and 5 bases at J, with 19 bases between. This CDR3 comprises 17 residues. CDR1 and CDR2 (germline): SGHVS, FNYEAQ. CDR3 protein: CASSLDPTGNRGDTQYF. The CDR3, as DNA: TGTGCCAGCAGCTTAGACCCGACAGGTAATAGAGGAGATACGCAGTATTTT. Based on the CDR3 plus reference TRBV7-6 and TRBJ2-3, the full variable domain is GAGVSQSPRYKVTKRGQDVALRCDPISGHVSLYWYRQALGQGPEFLTYFNYEAQQDKSGLPNDRFSAERPEGSISTLTIQRTEQRDSAMYRCASSLDPTGNRGDTQYFGPGTRLTVL.

The CDR3: CASSRGQGLSEAFF. CDR3 nucleotide sequence: TGTGCCAGCAGCCGGGGACAGGGGCTTTCTGAAGCTTTCTTT. V gene TRBV3-1 (or the pseudogene TRBV3-2) combines with J gene TRBJ1-1, with 10 bases matching TRBD1. V was clipped by 4 bases and J by 6 bases; unmatched bases: 5. Germline V gene lookup returns CDR1 LGHDT and CDR2 YNNKEL (reference sequence). There are 14 residues in the CDR3.

CDR3 amino acids: CASTLYGTGWNTGELFF. For the CDR3, the DNA is TGTGCCAGCACCCTTTACGGGACAGGGTGGAACACCGGGGAGCTGTTTTTT. The chain employs TRBV2 and TRBJ2-2; 9 bases are shared with TRBD1. The CDR3 extends over 17 amino acids. Germline loops: CDR1 SNHLY, CDR2 FYNNEI. V was clipped by 7 bases and J by 1 base; unmatched bases: 10.

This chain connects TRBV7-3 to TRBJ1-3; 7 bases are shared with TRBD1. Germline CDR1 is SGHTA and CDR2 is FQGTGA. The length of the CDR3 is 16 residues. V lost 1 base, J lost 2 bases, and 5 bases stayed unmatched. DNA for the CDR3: TGTGCCAGCAGCTTAAGAGGCAGGGGGACTGGAAACACCATATATTTT. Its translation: CASSLRGRGTGNTIYF.

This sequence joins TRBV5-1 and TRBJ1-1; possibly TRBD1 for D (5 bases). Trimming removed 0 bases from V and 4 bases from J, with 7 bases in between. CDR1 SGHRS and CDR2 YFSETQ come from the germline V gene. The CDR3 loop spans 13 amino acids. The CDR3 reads CASSLEQATEAFF. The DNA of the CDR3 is TGCGCCAGCAGCTTGGAACAGGCCACTGAAGCTTTCTTT. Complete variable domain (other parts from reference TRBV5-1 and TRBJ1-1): KAGVTQTPRYLIKTRGQQVTLSCSPISGHRSVSWYQQTPGQGLQFLFEYFSETQRNKGNFPGRFSGRQFSNSRSEMNVSTLELGDSALYLCASSLEQATEAFFGQGTRLTVV.

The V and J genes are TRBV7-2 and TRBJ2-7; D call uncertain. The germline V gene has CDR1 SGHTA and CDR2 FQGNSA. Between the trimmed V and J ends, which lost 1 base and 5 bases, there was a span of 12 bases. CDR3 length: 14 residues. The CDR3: CASSLDSSVDEQYF. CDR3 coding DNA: TGTGCCAGCAGCTTAGATTCGTCCGTTGACGAGCAGTACTTC.

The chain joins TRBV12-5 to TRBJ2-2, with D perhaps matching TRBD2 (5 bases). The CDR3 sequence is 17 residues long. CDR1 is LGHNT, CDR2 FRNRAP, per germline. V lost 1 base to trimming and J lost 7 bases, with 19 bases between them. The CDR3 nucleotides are TGTGCTAGTGGTTTGGGCCTCAAGGGAGTTGGGATCGGGGAGCTGTTTTTT. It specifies CASGLGLKGVGIGELFF.

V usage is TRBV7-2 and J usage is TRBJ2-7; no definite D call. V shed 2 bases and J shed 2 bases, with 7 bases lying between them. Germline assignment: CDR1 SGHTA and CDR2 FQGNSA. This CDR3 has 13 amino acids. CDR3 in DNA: TGTGCCAGCAGCTTACAGGTCACCTACGAGCAGTACTTC. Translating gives CASSLQVTYEQYF.

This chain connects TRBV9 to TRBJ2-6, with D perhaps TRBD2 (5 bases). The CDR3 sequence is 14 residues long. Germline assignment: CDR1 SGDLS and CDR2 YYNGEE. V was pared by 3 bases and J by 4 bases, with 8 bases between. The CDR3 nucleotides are TGTGCCAGCAGCGCGGGATACGGGGCCAACGTCCTGACTTTC. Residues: CASSAGYGANVLTF.

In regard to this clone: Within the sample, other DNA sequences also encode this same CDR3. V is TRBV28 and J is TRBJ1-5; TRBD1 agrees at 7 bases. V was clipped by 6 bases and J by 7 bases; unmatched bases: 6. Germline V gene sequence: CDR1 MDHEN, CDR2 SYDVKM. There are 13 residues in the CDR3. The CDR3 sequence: CASRSGGGQPQHF. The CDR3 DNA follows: TGTGCCAGCAGATCAGGGGGAGGCCAGCCCCAGCATTTT. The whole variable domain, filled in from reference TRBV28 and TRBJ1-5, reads DVKVTQSSRYLVKRTGEKVFLECVQDMDHENMFWYRQDPGLGLRLIYFSYDVKMKEKGDIPEGYSVSREKKERFSLILESASTNQTSMYLCASRSGGGQPQHFGDGTRLSIL.

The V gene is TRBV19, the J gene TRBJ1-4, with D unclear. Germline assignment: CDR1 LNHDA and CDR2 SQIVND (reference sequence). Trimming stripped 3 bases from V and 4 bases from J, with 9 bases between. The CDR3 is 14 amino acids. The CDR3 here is CASSMRENNEKLFF. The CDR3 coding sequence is TGTGCCAGTAGTATGAGGGAAAATAATGAAAAACTGTTTTTT.

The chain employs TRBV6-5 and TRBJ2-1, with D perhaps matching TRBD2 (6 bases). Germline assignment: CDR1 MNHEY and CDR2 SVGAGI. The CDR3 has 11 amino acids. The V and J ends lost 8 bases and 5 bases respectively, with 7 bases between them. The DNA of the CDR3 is TGTGCCAGCGCGGGGAACAATGAGCAGTTCTTC. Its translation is CASAGNNEQFF.

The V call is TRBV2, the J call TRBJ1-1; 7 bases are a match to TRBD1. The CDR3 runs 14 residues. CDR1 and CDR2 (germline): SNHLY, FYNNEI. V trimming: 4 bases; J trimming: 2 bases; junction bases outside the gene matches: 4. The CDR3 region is CASSVGQLNTEAFF. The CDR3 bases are TGTGCCAGCAGTGTGGGACAGCTAAACACTGAAGCTTTCTTT.

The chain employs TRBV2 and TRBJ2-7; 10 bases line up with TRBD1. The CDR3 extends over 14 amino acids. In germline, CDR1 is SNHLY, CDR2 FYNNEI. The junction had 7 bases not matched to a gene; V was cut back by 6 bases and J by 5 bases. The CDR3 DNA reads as TGTGCCAGCAGAGCCGGGACAGGGGTAAACGAGCAGTACTTC. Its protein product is CASRAGTGVNEQYF.

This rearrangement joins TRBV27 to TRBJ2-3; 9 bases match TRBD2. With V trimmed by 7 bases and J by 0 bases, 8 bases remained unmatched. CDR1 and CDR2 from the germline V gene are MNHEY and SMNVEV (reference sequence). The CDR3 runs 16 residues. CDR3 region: CASNLSGRSSTDTQYF. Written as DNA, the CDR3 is TGTGCCAGCAACCTTAGCGGGAGATCTAGCACAGATACGCAGTATTTT.

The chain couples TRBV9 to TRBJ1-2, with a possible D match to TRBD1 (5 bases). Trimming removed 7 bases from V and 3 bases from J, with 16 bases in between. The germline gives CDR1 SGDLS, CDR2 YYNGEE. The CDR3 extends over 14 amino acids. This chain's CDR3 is CASGPRVQHYGYTF. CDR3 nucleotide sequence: TGTGCCAGCGGCCCCAGGGTACAGCACTATGGCTACACCTTC.

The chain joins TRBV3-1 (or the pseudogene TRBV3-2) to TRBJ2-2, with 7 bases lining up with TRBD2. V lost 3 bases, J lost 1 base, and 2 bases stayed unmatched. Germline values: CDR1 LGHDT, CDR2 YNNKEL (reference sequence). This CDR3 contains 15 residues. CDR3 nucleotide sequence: TGTGCCAGCAGCCATTGGGGGGGGAACACCGGGGAGCTGTTTTTT. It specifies CASSHWGGNTGELFF.

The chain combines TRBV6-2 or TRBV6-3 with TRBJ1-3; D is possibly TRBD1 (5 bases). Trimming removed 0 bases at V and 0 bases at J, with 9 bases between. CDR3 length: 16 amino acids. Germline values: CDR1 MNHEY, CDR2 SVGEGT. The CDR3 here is CASSYSTDDSGNTIYF. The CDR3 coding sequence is TGTGCCAGCAGTTACTCGACAGACGACTCTGGAAACACCATATATTTT.

Here the CDR3 reads CAWSVGQADQPQHF. The CDR3 nucleotides read TGTGCCTGGAGTGTGGGGCAGGCAGATCAGCCCCAGCATTTT. This sequence joins TRBV30 and TRBJ1-5, with a possible D match to TRBD1 (5 bases). Germline assignment: CDR1 GTSNPN and CDR2 SVGIG (reference sequence). V was pared by 0 bases and J by 5 bases, with 11 bases between. The CDR3 runs 14 residues.

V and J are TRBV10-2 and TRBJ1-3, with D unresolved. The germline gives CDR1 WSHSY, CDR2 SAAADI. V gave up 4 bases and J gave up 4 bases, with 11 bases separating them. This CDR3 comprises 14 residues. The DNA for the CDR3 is TGCGCCAGCAGTGCCGGGATCGGGGGAAACACCATATATTTT. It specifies CASSAGIGGNTIYF.